This TCR beta chain was recorded in a study of blood T cell repertoires in COVID-19 (dated by TCRdb to 2018 to 2020). Regarding the complete study: The collaborator samples originated in the United States, Italy and Spain and spanned the acute and convalescent phases of COVID-19. The sample metadata nearly always contained a de-identified subject ID, COVID-19 status, age in years and sex. The dataset comprised deeply sampled blood TCRbeta repertoires from subjects exposed to, actively infected with, or recovered from COVID-19. The repertoires were released in a freely available public database meant as a resource for research on the immune response to SARS-CoV-2. The samples were drawn from two sources: the first 160 participants of the ongoing ImmuneRACE study, and over 950 subjects contributed by 6 global collaborators. HLA class I and class II types, where available, came from metadata supplied by the sample provider rather than from assay-based typing. The prospective study material was composed of cDNA or gDNA derived from T cells, B-cell-depleted T cells, or PBMCs.

A word on this clone: Its antigen specificity is not known. No base qualities exist here, and no much larger clone lies one base off it.

Study-wide conclusions, independent of this receptor: How much clinical and demographic metadata was included differed by source and by participant, and the metadata was provided uncurated.

TCRbeta CDR3 regions were amplified from genomic DNA by means of the immunoSEQ Assay, a bias-controlled multiplex PCR. The published analysis was carried out like this. Within the assay, amplification of reference gene primers was used to estimate how many nucleated cells each sample contained. Sequence reads were collapsed and filtered to measure the absolute abundance of every unique TCRbeta CDR3 rearrangement. For each sample, productive Simpson clonality was calculated by taking the square root of Simpson's diversity index across productive rearrangements. The table was pulled from immuneACCESS by TCRdb, which kept in-frame rearrangements only. Such tables lose some clones; where checked, under half of the loss comes from unresolved V genes, and the rest has no known cause. V and J calls plus clone size are reproduced from that table; the DNA served to infer D and trimming. The sample records around 250,000 clones, approximately 86% of which are singletons. Of the sample, roughly 1.6% is held by the ten largest clones.

Reading the germline V gene gives CDR1 LGHNA and CDR2 YNFKEQ. V loses 0 bases of germline sequence and J loses 4 bases, and the interval between the two ends is 11 bases. The CDR3 runs 15 residues from the cysteine to the phenylalanine. Here the CDR3 DNA is all that survives: 45 bases in frame from base 1. In the prospective study, participants were roughly 18 to 100 years old, resided in about two dozen geographic areas of the United States, and were enrolled through a virtual design. Cohort assignment in the prospective study relied on participant-reported clinical history from a screening survey and a study questionnaire. For ImmuneRACE Cohort 3, a participant was defined as recovered based on two consecutive negative NP/OP PCR tests, clearance by a healthcare professional, or resolution of symptoms. Mobile phlebotomists in the prospective study collected whole blood, serum and a nasopharyngeal or oropharyngeal swab from every participant. Participants in the prospective study had the option to provide additional blood draws and questionnaires over a roughly 2-month period. Blood samples from the prospective study were shipped frozen or at room temperature prior to DNA extraction.

This receptor was obtained from a woman in her 50s who had recovered from COVID-19. Material: PBMCs or T cells enriched from blood (not recorded which). The chain links TRBV4-2 with TRBJ2-3; TRBD1 is perhaps the D gene, given 6 matching bases. The nucleotide sequence reads TGTGCCAGCAGCCAAGAACAGGGAGTTCCAGATACGCAGTATTTT. It is translated as CASSQEQGVPDTQYF.